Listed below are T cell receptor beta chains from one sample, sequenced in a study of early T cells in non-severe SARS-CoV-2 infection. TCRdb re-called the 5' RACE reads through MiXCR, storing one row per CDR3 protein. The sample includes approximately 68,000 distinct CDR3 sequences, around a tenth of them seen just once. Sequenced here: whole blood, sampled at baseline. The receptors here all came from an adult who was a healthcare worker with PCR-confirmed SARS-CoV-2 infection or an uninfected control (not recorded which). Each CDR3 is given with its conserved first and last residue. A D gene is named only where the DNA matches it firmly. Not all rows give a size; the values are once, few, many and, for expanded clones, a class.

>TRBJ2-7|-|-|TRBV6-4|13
CASRERVIHEQYF
TGTGCCAGCAGGGAAAGGGTTATCCACGAGCAGTACTTC
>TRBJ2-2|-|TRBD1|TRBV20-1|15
CSARAGGLNTGELFF
TGCAGTGCTAGAGCAGGGGGCTTAAACACCGGGGAGCTGTTTTTT
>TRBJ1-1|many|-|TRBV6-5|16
CASSYVGRGLNTEAFF
TGTGCCAGCAGTTACGTCGGTAGGGGTCTGAACACTGAAGCTTTCTTT
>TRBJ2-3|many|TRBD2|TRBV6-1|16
CASSELSGGNTDTQYF
TGTGCCAGCAGTGAGCTTAGCGGGGGGAACACAGATACGCAGTATTTT
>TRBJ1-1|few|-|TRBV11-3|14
CASSLSSANTEAFF
TGTGCCAGCAGCTTATCATCAGCGAACACTGAAGCTTTCTTT
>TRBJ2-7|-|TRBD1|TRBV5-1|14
CASSPGTVSYEQYF
TGCGCCAGCAGCCCAGGGACAGTGTCCTACGAGCAGTACTTC
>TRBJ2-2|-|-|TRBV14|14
CASSQERVTGELFF
TGTGCCAGCAGCCAAGAAAGGGTAACCGGGGAGCTGTTTTTT
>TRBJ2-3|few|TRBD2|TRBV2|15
CASSWASGGADTQYF
TGTGCCAGCTCGTGGGCTAGCGGGGGTGCAGATACGCAGTATTTT
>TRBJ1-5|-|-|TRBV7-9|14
CASSLSYTNQPQHF
TGTGCCAGCAGCTTATCATACACTAATCAGCCCCAGCATTTT
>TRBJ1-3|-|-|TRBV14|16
CASSQDLAGTGNTIYF
TGTGCCAGCAGCCAAGACTTGGCAGGAACTGGAAACACCATATATTTT